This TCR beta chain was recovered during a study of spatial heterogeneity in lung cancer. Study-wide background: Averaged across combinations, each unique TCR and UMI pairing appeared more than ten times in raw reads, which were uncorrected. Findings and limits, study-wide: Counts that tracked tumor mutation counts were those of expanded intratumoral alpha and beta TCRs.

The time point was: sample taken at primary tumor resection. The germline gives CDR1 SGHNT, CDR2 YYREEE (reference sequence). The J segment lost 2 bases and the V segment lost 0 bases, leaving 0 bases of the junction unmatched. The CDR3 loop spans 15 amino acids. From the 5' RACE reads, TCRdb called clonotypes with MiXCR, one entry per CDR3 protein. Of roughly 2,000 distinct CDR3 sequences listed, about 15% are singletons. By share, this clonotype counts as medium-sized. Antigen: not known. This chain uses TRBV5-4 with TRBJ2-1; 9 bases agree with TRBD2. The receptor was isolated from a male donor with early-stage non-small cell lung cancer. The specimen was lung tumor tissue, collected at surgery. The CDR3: CASSLGLAAYNEQFF. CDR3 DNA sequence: TGTGCCAGCAGCTTGGGACTAGCGGCCTACAATGAGCAGTTCTTC.